Listed here is a single TCR beta chain. The antigen is not known. Assay used: immunoSEQ multiplex PCR; TCRdb lists only in-frame clones, some missing. Seen here are 38,000 or so clones, around 86% observed once, and the top ten hold more than 5.5%. The data belong to a study of T cells in localized non-small cell lung cancer. Study-level findings and limits: Across samples, adjacent lung featured a median approximately 60 of the top 100 tumor clones.

The TCR originated in a male donor older than 55 with stage II lung adenocarcinoma. This specimen consisted of peripheral blood mononuclear cells, obtained before any cancer treatment.

CDR3 sequence: CASTGGFAQYF. The CDR3 region has the DNA TGTGCCAGCACCGGGGGATTCGCGCAGTACTTC. The rearrangement links TRBV6-6 to TRBJ2-7, with TRBD2 as a possible D gene (6 bases). The CDR3 is 11 amino acids. Trimming left V 7 bases short and J 9 bases short, with 13 bases between. Germline CDR1 MNHNY, CDR2 SVGAGI (reference sequence).